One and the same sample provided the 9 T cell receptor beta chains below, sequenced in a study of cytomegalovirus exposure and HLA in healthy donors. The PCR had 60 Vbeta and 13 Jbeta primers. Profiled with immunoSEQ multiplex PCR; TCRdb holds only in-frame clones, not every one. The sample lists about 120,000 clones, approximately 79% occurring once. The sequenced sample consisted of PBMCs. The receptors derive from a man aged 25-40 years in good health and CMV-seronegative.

The CDR3 DNA follows: TGTGCCATCACTCTGACAGGGAACACTGAAGCTTTCTTT. This sequence encodes CAITLTGNTEAFF. The rearrangement joins TRBV10-3 to TRBJ1-1, with D perhaps TRBD1 (6 bases). Germline V lookup: CDR1 ENHRY, CDR2 SYGVKD. With 7 bases removed from V and 1 base from J, the gap between germline ends came to 10 bases. CDR3 size: 13 residues.

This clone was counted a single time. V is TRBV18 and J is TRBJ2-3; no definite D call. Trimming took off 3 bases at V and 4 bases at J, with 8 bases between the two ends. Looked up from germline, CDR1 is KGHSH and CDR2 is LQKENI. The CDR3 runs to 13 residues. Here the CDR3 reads CASSPPMADTQYF. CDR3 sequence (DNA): TGTGCCAGCTCACCCCCTATGGCAGATACGCAGTATTTT.

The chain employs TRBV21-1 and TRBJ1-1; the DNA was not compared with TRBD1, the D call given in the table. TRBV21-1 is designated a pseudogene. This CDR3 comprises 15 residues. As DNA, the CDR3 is TGTGCCAGCAGCGGATACAGGGGGCTGAACACTGAAGCTTTCTTT. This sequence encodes CASSGYRGLNTEAFF.

CDR3 sequence (DNA): TGTGCCAGCAGTCTAGCGAGACTAGCGGGGTTTTACAATGAGCAGTTCTTC. It encodes CASSLARLAGFYNEQFF. The chain recombines TRBV7-8 with TRBJ2-1; 11 bases are shared with TRBD2. The CDR3 totals 17 residues. V dropped 6 bases and J dropped 4; count of bases not matched to a gene: 11. CDR1 SGHVS and CDR2 FQNEAQ come from the germline V gene.

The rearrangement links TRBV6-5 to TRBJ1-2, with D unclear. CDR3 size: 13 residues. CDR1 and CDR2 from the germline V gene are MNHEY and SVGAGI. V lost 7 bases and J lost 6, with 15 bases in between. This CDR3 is CASTSNHRDGYTF. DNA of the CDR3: TGTGCCAGCACCTCAAATCACCGGGATGGCTACACCTTC.

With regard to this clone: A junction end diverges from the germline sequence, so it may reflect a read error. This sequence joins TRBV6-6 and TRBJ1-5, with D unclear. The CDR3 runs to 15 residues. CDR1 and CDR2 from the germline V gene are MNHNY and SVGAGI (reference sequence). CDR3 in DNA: TGTGCCAGCAGCTACTACAGCCCCATGAATCAGCCCCAGCATTTT. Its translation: CASSYYSPMNQPQHF.

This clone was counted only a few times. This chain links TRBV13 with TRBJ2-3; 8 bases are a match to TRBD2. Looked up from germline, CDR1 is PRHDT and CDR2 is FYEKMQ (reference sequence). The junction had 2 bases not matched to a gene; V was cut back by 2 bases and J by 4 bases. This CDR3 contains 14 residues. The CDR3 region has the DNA TGTGCCAGCAGCTTACGGGGGGGGCCAGATACGCAGTATTTT. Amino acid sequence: CASSLRGGPDTQYF.

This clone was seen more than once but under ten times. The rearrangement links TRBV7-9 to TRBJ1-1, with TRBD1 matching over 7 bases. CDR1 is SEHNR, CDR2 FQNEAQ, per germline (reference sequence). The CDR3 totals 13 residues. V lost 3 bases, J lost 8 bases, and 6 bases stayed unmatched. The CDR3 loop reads CASSFAGTEEAFF. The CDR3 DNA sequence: TGTGCCAGCAGCTTCGCCGGGACAGAAGAAGCTTTCTTT.

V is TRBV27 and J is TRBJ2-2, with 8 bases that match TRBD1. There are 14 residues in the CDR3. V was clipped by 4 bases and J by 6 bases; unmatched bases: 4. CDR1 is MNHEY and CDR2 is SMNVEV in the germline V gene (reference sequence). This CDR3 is CASSWTGIAGELFF. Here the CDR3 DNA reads TGTGCCAGCAGTTGGACAGGGATCGCCGGGGAGCTGTTTTTT.